The 8 T cell receptor beta chains given below trace back to one sample, sequenced in a study of blood T cell repertoires in COVID-19. Libraries were prepared by immunoSEQ multiplex PCR; TCRdb keeps only in-frame clonotypes and omits some of them. Among hundreds of thousands of clones listed, approximately 90% were seen once. What was sequenced was PBMCs or T cells enriched from blood (not recorded which). Receptors were obtained from a woman in her thirties or forties who had recovered from COVID-19.

The J gene is TRBJ2-2, the V gene TRBV2; 7 bases are a match to TRBD1. Germline trimming cut 7 bases from V and 3 bases from J; bases unmatched to any gene: 8. CDR3 size: 15 residues. Germline lookup yields CDR1 SNHLY and CDR2 FYNNEI. The chain's CDR3 is CASTSGQSHTGELFF. CDR3 DNA sequence: TGTGCCAGCACCTCGGGACAGTCACACACCGGGGAGCTGTTTTTT.

The rearrangement uses TRBV7-9 and TRBJ2-1, with TRBD2 matching 9 bases. CDR3 size: 13 residues. The germline gives CDR1 SEHNR, CDR2 FQNEAQ (reference sequence). Trimming removed 7 bases from V and 8 bases from J; junction bases left unmatched: 6. CDR3 loop: CASIKAGGYEQFF. The CDR3 DNA is TGTGCCAGCATCAAAGCGGGAGGCTATGAGCAGTTCTTC.

The J gene is TRBJ1-2, the V gene TRBV3-1 (or the pseudogene TRBV3-2); no definite D call. The V end lost 4 bases, the J end lost 8 bases, and 14 bases lay between the germline ends. CDR3 length: 13 amino acids. From germline, CDR1 is LGHDT and CDR2 YNNKEL (reference sequence). The CDR3 loop is CASSPSAGGGYTF. In DNA, the CDR3 is TGTGCCAGCAGCCCGTCAGCAGGTGGCGGCTACACCTTC.

The V gene is TRBV13, the J gene TRBJ1-1; 7 bases agree with TRBD1. The J segment lost 1 base and the V segment lost 2 bases, leaving 4 bases of the junction unmatched. Per the germline V gene, CDR1 is PRHDT and CDR2 is FYEKMQ (reference sequence). This CDR3 region has 15 residues. CDR3 loop: CASSLTPGGNTEAFF. In DNA, the CDR3 is TGTGCCAGCAGCTTAACCCCAGGGGGGAACACTGAAGCTTTCTTT. Full variable domain (missing parts from reference TRBV13 and TRBJ1-1): AAGVIQSPRHLIKEKRETATLKCYPIPRHDTVYWYQQGPGQDPQFLISFYEKMQSDKGSIPDRFSAQQFSDYHSELNMSSLELGDSALYFCASSLTPGGNTEAFFGQGTRLTVV.

V and J are TRBV27 and TRBJ1-4; the match to TRBD1 covers 7 bases. The CDR3 extends over 16 amino acids. V trimming: 5 bases; J trimming: 3 bases; junction bases outside the gene matches: 9. Germline CDR1 reads MNHEY; CDR2 reads SMNVEV (reference sequence). CDR3 sequence (DNA): TGTGCCAGCAGTCCCCCCCCAGGACAGGCTAATGAAAAACTGTTTTTT. This codes for CASSPPPGQANEKLFF.

The sample holds a few counts of this clone. V and J are TRBV30 and TRBJ1-2, with D maybe TRBD1 (6 bases). Germline V gene data show CDR1 as GTSNPN and CDR2 as SVGIG (reference sequence). The V end was cut by 3 bases, the J end by 7 bases, with 12 bases between. The CDR3 length is 12 residues. The CDR3: CAWSIRGGGYTF. The CDR3 DNA reads TGTGCCTGGAGCATTAGAGGGGGTGGCTACACCTTC.

The J gene is TRBJ1-2, the V gene TRBV28; 7 bases align to TRBD1. Germline V gene lookup returns CDR1 MDHEN and CDR2 SYDVKM. The CDR3 has 17 amino acids. The junction had 15 bases not matched to a gene; V was cut back by 4 bases and J by 4 bases. This chain's CDR3 is CASSSSGGGTSGYGYTF. CDR3 coding DNA: TGTGCCAGCAGTTCCTCTGGAGGGGGCACGTCGGGCTATGGCTACACCTTC.

This clone was observed once. This chain uses TRBV27 with TRBJ1-5, with 7 bases fitting TRBD1. Losses at the gene ends were 4 bases for V and 0 bases for J; bases not matched to a gene: 6. The length of the CDR3 is 16 residues. The germline gives CDR1 MNHEY, CDR2 SMNVEV (reference sequence). The CDR3 bases are TGTGCCAGCAGTTCAAATCGGGACAGTAGCAATCAGCCCCAGCATTTT. Encoded protein: CASSSNRDSSNQPQHF.